This T cell receptor (beta chain) came from a study of CD8 T cells in Susac syndrome. The TEMRA cells underwent FACS enrichment, while the CD8+ and CD4+ T cells underwent negative isolation. Reverse transcription used roughly 0.5 to 1 ug RNA and random hexamers. TCRdb analysed the immunoSEQ multiplex PCR reads with MiXCR anew, one entry per CDR3 protein. The sample lists about 300,000 distinct CDR3 sequences, 65% to 90% occurring once. The length of the CDR3 is 15 residues. Germline CDR1 reads MGHRA; CDR2 reads YSYEKL. The V gene end was trimmed by 4 bases and the J gene end by 5 bases; junction bases not matched to a gene: 9.

Sequences were obtained from CD8+ T cells from PBMCs. This TCR derives from a human donor with multiple sclerosis. The chain combines TRBV4-1 with TRBJ2-5; 8 bases are a match to TRBD2. The DNA for the CDR3 is TGCGCCAGCAGCCGTACAGGGACTAGAGGGGAGACCCAGTACTTC. Its protein product is CASSRTGTRGETQYF.